The 29 T cell receptor beta chains listed next were all sequenced from one sample in a study of blood T cell repertoires in COVID-19. Here immunoSEQ multiplex PCR was the method, and the copy in TCRdb shows in-frame clones only, minus some. Of around 85,000 clones in the sample, about 83% were seen once. Specimen: peripheral blood. Receptors were obtained from a man aged 55-75 years with acute or convalescent COVID-19.

CDR3 sequence (DNA): TGTGCCAGCAGCTTAGCCGGGAACAATGAGCAGTTCTTC. Protein product: CASSLAGNNEQFF. The chain combines TRBV7-9 with TRBJ2-1; TRBD2 might be the D (5 bases). CDR1 and CDR2 (germline): SEHNR, FQNEAQ (reference sequence). Trimming took 0 bases from V and 5 from J, leaving 5 bases between them. CDR3 length: 13 residues.

The chain recombines TRBV5-4 with TRBJ2-7; 10 bases fit TRBD2. CDR1 is SGHNT and CDR2 is YYREEE in the germline V gene (reference sequence). This CDR3 spans 14 amino acids. J gave up 5 bases and V 2 bases, and 4 bases lay outside the gene matches. The DNA of the CDR3 is TGTGCCAGCAGCTTTAGCGGGGGGTTAAACGAGCAGTACTTC. Translation: CASSFSGGLNEQYF.

This clone was detected only a few times. This chain links TRBV18 with TRBJ1-1; D gene ambiguous. The CDR3 is 13 amino acids. Germline assignment: CDR1 KGHSH and CDR2 LQKENI. V lost 6 bases to trimming and J lost 1 base, with 9 bases between them. CDR3 amino acids: CASSGAENTEAFF. The CDR3 coding sequence is TGTGCCAGCTCGGGCGCTGAGAACACTGAAGCTTTCTTT.

This chain joins TRBV7-2 and TRBJ2-3; D unclear. The CDR3 has 15 residues. V lost 4 bases and J lost 6, with 17 bases in between. Germline CDR1 SGHTA, CDR2 FQGNSA. The CDR3 DNA is TGTGCCAGCAGCTCTGCTAGATTTGGCTCGGATACGCAGTATTTT. As protein: CASSSARFGSDTQYF.

This chain joins TRBV2 and TRBJ2-6; D perhaps matches TRBD1 (6 bases). The CDR3 is 14 amino acids. V lost 6 bases, J lost 0 bases, and 6 bases lay in between. Germline V gene lookup returns CDR1 SNHLY and CDR2 FYNNEI. The chain's CDR3 is CASRDSSGANVLTF. CDR3 DNA: TGTGCCAGCAGGGACAGCTCTGGGGCCAACGTCCTGACTTTC. The full variable domain, rest sourced from reference TRBV2 and TRBJ2-6, is EPEVTQTPSHQVTQMGQEVILRCVPISNHLYFYWYRQILGQKVEFLVSFYNNEISEKSEIFDDQFSVERPDGSNFTLKIRSTKLEDSAMYFCASRDSSGANVLTFGAGSRLTVL.

The chain employs TRBV10-3 and TRBJ1-1; TRBD1 matches 7 bases. Trimming took 10 bases from V and 1 from J; bases not matched to a gene: 12. CDR1 is ENHRY and CDR2 is SYGVKD in the germline V gene. This CDR3 contains 15 residues. The CDR3 reads CATEATGVGNTEAFF. Here the CDR3 DNA reads TGTGCCACCGAAGCAACAGGGGTGGGGAACACTGAAGCTTTCTTT.

This rearrangement joins TRBV18 to TRBJ2-5; 9 nucleotides line up with TRBD1. The V segment lost 1 base and the J segment 2 bases; nucleotides outside the gene matches: 5. The V gene's germline CDR1 is KGHSH and CDR2 LQKENI. This CDR3 region has 16 residues. The CDR3 protein is CASSPQQTGGQETQYF. CDR3 coding DNA: TGTGCCAGCTCACCACAACAGACAGGGGGGCAAGAGACCCAGTACTTC.

The CDR3 region has the DNA TGTGCCAGCAGCCAAGATCTGCGTTCGGGCACTGAAGCTTTCTTT. Protein sequence: CASSQDLRSGTEAFF. The V and J genes are TRBV4-2 and TRBJ1-1; D is ambiguous. Trimming shortened V by 0 bases and J by 4 bases, and 12 bases separated the two germline ends. The length of the CDR3 is 15 residues. Germline values: CDR1 LGHNA, CDR2 YNFKEQ.

This chain uses TRBV19 with TRBJ1-2; 9 positions match TRBD1. CDR1 is LNHDA, CDR2 SQIVND, per germline (reference sequence). The V segment lost 6 bases and the J segment 8 bases; nucleotides outside the gene matches: 10. The CDR3 runs to 14 residues. CDR3 DNA: TGTGCCAGTAGCAAACAGGGGGCGAAAGGCGGCTACACCTTC. It is translated as CASSKQGAKGGYTF.

This chain links TRBV7-2 with TRBJ1-2; 9 bases map to TRBD1. The V gene end was trimmed by 5 bases and the J gene end by 7 bases; junction bases not matched to a gene: 8. This CDR3 contains 14 residues. Germline CDR1 SGHTA, CDR2 FQGNSA. In DNA form, the CDR3 reads TGTGCCAGCAGCCCAGGGGACAGGGAGGGTGGCTACACCTTC. Residues: CASSPGDREGGYTF.

The CDR3 sequence is CASSESGRGNTEAFF. The CDR3 DNA reads TGTGCCAGCAGTGAGTCAGGGAGGGGGAACACTGAAGCTTTCTTT. The chain combines TRBV25-1 with TRBJ1-1, with D possibly being TRBD1 (5 bases). Germline lookup yields CDR1 MGHDK and CDR2 SYGVNS. The CDR3 is 15 amino acids. V lost 3 bases and J lost 1, with 12 bases in between.

The chain combines TRBV10-3 with TRBJ1-3, with 7 bases fitting TRBD1. This CDR3 has 12 residues. V shed 11 bases, J shed 4 bases, and the junction held 5 bases outside the gene matches. Germline CDR1 reads ENHRY; CDR2 reads SYGVKD. The DNA of the CDR3 is TGTGCCCTACAGGGGAACGGAAACACCATATATTTT. This codes for CALQGNGNTIYF.

The J gene is TRBJ1-1, the V gene TRBV6-1; unclear D gene. Germline values: CDR1 MNHNS, CDR2 SASEGT. Trimming took 0 bases from V and 0 from J, leaving 5 bases between them. The length of the CDR3 is 14 residues. The CDR3 coding sequence is TGTGCCAGCAGTGAAGCGCAGATGAACACTGAAGCTTTCTTT. This codes for CASSEAQMNTEAFF.

The chain carries TRBV6-2 or TRBV6-3 and TRBJ1-5; 7 bases align to TRBD1. CDR1 and CDR2 (germline): MNHEY, SVGEGT. CDR3 length: 15 residues. The ends lost 5 bases at V and 3 bases at J; junction bases unmatched: 7. Here the CDR3 DNA reads TGTGCCAGCAGTAGGACAGGCGGGGACAATCAGCCCCAGCATTTT. As protein: CASSRTGGDNQPQHF.

The rearrangement joins TRBV10-2 to TRBJ2-1; TRBD1 matches 8 bases. The CDR3 is 16 amino acids. Germline V CDR1 and CDR2: WSHSY, SAAADI. V gave up 4 bases and J gave up 6 bases; unmatched junction bases: 11. The CDR3, as DNA: TGCGCCAGCAGTGTCGTAACAGGGGGGACACGCAATGAGCAGTTCTTC. Residues: CASSVVTGGTRNEQFF.

The chain has TRBV25-1 and TRBJ1-3; tentative D call: TRBD1 (6 bases). V gave up 2 bases and J gave up 1 base, with 9 bases separating them. This CDR3 has 15 residues. Germline V gene sequence: CDR1 MGHDK, CDR2 SYGVNS. The CDR3 region is CASSEDRRSGNTIYF. DNA of the CDR3: TGTGCCAGCAGTGAAGACAGGAGATCTGGAAACACCATATATTTT. The full variable domain, with the rest looked up from reference TRBV25-1 and TRBJ1-3, is EADIYQTPRYLVIGTGKKITLECSQTMGHDKMYWYQQDPGMELHLIHYSYGVNSTEKGDLSSESTVSRIRTEHFPLTLESARPSHTSQYLCASSEDRRSGNTIYFGEGSWLTVV.

The gene calls are TRBV15 and TRBJ1-2; D ambiguous. Trimming cost V 3 bases and J 6 bases, with 14 bases left between them. Germline assignment: CDR1 LNHNV and CDR2 YYDKDF (reference sequence). This CDR3 comprises 14 residues. This CDR3 reads CATSRGESTDGYTF. The CDR3 bases are TGTGCCACCAGCAGGGGAGAATCGACTGATGGCTACACCTTC.

The chain employs TRBV2 and TRBJ1-1; D gene unclear. This CDR3 has 12 amino acids. The germline CDR1 and CDR2 sequences are SNHLY and FYNNEI. V dropped 7 bases and J dropped 1 base, with 7 bases sitting between them. The CDR3 DNA follows: TGTGCCAGCAAGGAGGGGAACACTGAAGCTTTCTTT. Its protein is CASKEGNTEAFF. Looking up the rest from reference TRBV2 and TRBJ1-1 gives the full variable domain: EPEVTQTPSHQVTQMGQEVILRCVPISNHLYFYWYRQILGQKVEFLVSFYNNEISEKSEIFDDQFSVERPDGSNFTLKIRSTKLEDSAMYFCASKEGNTEAFFGQGTRLTVV.

The chain is built from TRBV19 and TRBJ1-6, with TRBD1 as a possible D gene (5 bases). The V gene's germline CDR1 is LNHDA and CDR2 SQIVND (reference sequence). This CDR3 has 15 amino acids. The ends were cut back, 6 bases at V and 5 bases at J, with 14 bases in the middle. CDR3 protein: CASRLGGNDNSPLHF. CDR3 nucleotides: TGTGCCAGTAGGTTGGGGGGGAATGATAATTCACCCCTCCACTTT. Supplemented by reference TRBV19 and TRBJ1-6, the full variable domain reads DGGITQSPKYLFRKEGQNVTLSCEQNLNHDAMYWYRQDPGQGLRLIYYSQIVNDFQKGDIAEGYSVSREKKESFPLTVTSAQKNPTAFYLCASRLGGNDNSPLHFGNGTRLTVT.

The V and J genes are TRBV27 and TRBJ1-1; TRBD1 aligns across 9 bases. CDR3 length: 15 amino acids. Germline V lookup: CDR1 MNHEY, CDR2 SMNVEV (reference sequence). V lost 0 bases and J lost 5; bases outside the gene matches: 4. The CDR3 sequence is CASSLSTGGGTEAFF. In nucleotides, the CDR3 is TGTGCCAGCAGTTTATCGACAGGGGGTGGGACTGAAGCTTTCTTT.

The rearrangement uses TRBV7-2 and TRBJ2-5, with 10 bases fitting TRBD2. With V trimmed by 5 bases and J by 5 bases, 20 bases remained unmatched. The CDR3 has 19 amino acids. Per germline, CDR1 SGHTA and CDR2 FQGNSA. The CDR3 DNA sequence: TGTGCCAGCAGCCCGAGGAGGGTGATCTCTAGCGGGAGTATGGAGACCCAGTACTTC. It yields the protein CASSPRRVISSGSMETQYF.

With respect to this clone: This sample also contains other DNA sequences that code for the same CDR3. This chain uses TRBV5-1 with TRBJ2-5, with no clear D. This CDR3 has 14 amino acids. CDR1 and CDR2 from the germline V gene are SGHRS and YFSETQ. Trimming shortened V by 0 bases and J by 4 bases, and 10 bases separated the two germline ends. CDR3 sequence reads: CASSLGLVGETQYF. The CDR3 DNA follows: TGCGCCAGCAGCTTGGGGCTAGTCGGAGAGACCCAGTACTTC.

This rearrangement joins TRBV18 to TRBJ1-1; weak D call: TRBD1 (6 bases). The germline gives CDR1 KGHSH, CDR2 LQKENI. Trimming stripped 5 bases from V and 1 base from J, with 11 bases between. CDR3 length: 14 amino acids. This chain's CDR3 is CASSADRKNTEAFF. The CDR3 DNA reads as TGTGCCAGCTCAGCTGACAGGAAGAACACTGAAGCTTTCTTT. The full variable domain, its missing parts supplied by reference TRBV18 and TRBJ1-1, is NAGVMQNPRHLVRRRGQEARLRCSPMKGHSHVYWYRQLPEEGLKFMVYLQKENIIDESGMPKERFSAEFPKEGPSILRIQQVVRGDSAAYFCASSADRKNTEAFFGQGTRLTVV.

As concerns this clone: At one end, the junction sequence differs from germline, possibly due to a read error. The V call is TRBV20-1, the J call TRBJ2-1; weak D call: TRBD2 (6 bases). CDR1 is DFQATT, CDR2 SNEGSKA, per germline (reference sequence). This CDR3 comprises 11 residues. CDR3 DNA sequence: TGCAGTGCCCCCCTGGCGGGGTCCTCCATCTTC. Residues: CSAPLAGSSIF.

This sequence joins TRBV2 and TRBJ2-7; D might be TRBD2 (5 bases). The CDR3 has 14 residues. The V end lost 7 bases, the J end lost 3 bases, and 16 bases lay between the germline ends. Germline V gene sequence: CDR1 SNHLY, CDR2 FYNNEI. CDR3 in amino acids: CASIEGRTVYEQYF. CDR3 nucleotide sequence: TGTGCCAGCATCGAGGGCAGGACCGTCTACGAGCAGTACTTC.

V is TRBV4-3 and J is TRBJ1-1; unclear D gene. Trimming stripped 4 bases from V and 3 bases from J, with 18 bases between. Germline CDR1 LGHNA, CDR2 YSLEER. The CDR3 sequence is 16 residues long. CDR3 protein: CASSPSKGGSDTEAFF. The CDR3 DNA reads as TGCGCCAGCAGCCCCAGCAAGGGAGGGTCGGACACTGAAGCTTTCTTT.

The gene calls are TRBV10-3 and TRBJ2-4, with a weak D call TRBD1 (7 bases). The CDR3 is 14 amino acids. Trimming stripped 5 bases from V and 7 bases from J, with 15 bases between. The germline gives CDR1 ENHRY, CDR2 SYGVKD. The CDR3 DNA sequence: TGTGCCATCAGTTCAGACAGGGCGGGGAACATTCAGTACTTC. It encodes CAISSDRAGNIQYF.

The CDR3 DNA reads as TGTGCCAGCAGTCCCGGACAGGCCGAAGCTTTCTTT. Encoded protein: CASSPGQAEAFF. The gene calls are TRBV12-3 or TRBV12-4 and TRBJ1-1; 7 nucleotides align to TRBD1. This CDR3 is built from 12 residues. V trimming: 5 bases; J trimming: 8 bases; junction bases outside the gene matches: 5.

The chain employs TRBV6-6 and TRBJ1-2, with 8 nucleotides matching TRBD1. V lost 1 base, J lost 8 bases, and 6 bases stayed unmatched. The CDR3 consists of 14 residues. The germline gives CDR1 MNHNY, CDR2 SVGAGI (reference sequence). CDR3 nucleotide sequence: TGTGCCAGCAGTTACTTCGGACAGGGTAGCGGCTACACCTTC. Translated: CASSYFGQGSGYTF.